This T cell receptor beta chain was profiled in a study of T cell responses to AZD1222 COVID-19 vaccine. This table comes from immunoSEQ multiplex PCR, and its TCRdb copy is limited to in-frame clones, with some not included. This table has more than 100,000 clones, 88% appearing once. CDR3 size: 16 residues. V was clipped by 4 bases and J by 3 bases, with 19 bases between them. Germline V gene sequence: CDR1 MNHNS, CDR2 SASEGT. Worth noting for this clone: Antigen: not known.

Study-level results: Without day 14 samples, only post-peak T cell repertoires were studied.

Sequenced here: peripheral blood, sampled on day 0 of AZD1222 vaccination. The chain couples TRBV6-1 to TRBJ2-7; no clear D. The source is an adult in good health. In DNA form, the CDR3 reads TGTGCCAGCAGTGTAACCATGGGATTATCGGTCTACGAGCAGTACTTC. Translation gives CASSVTMGLSVYEQYF.